The 21 T cell receptor beta chains below were found in one sample sequenced in a study of blood T cells in healthy people across ages. The second PCR ran 7 to 11 cycles with a sample-barcoded 5' primer and J-beta primers. TCRdb reanalysed the 5' RACE reads using MiXCR and keeps one entry per CDR3 protein. The table has approximately 1.5 million distinct CDR3 sequences, less than 45% seen once. Input material: blood. The receptor set was obtained from a woman between 18 and 29 years old in good health.

The chain employs TRBV29-1 and TRBJ2-3; D perhaps matches TRBD2 (5 bases). Trimming took off 3 bases at V and 1 base at J, with 8 bases between the two ends. The CDR3 extends over 13 amino acids. From germline, CDR1 is SQVTM and CDR2 ANQGSEA. In DNA, the CDR3 is TGCAGCGTTGAGAGGGTGGGCACAGATACGCAGTATTTT. Its translation is CSVERVGTDTQYF.

V gene TRBV18 combines with J gene TRBJ2-7; the D is unclear. The length of the CDR3 is 14 residues. Germline lookup yields CDR1 KGHSH and CDR2 LQKENI. Trimming removed 3 bases from V and 5 bases from J, with 14 bases in between. The CDR3 coding sequence is TGTGCCAGCTCACCTTTCAGCCAGGCGGACGAGCAGTACTTC. Translating gives CASSPFSQADEQYF.

In its sample, this clonotype was seen a few times. The J gene is TRBJ2-1, the V gene TRBV20-1; a possible D gene is TRBD1 (5 bases). This CDR3 spans 13 amino acids. The ends were cut back, 6 bases at V and 8 bases at J, with 17 bases in the middle. Germline lookup yields CDR1 DFQATT and CDR2 SNEGSKA (reference sequence). CDR3 protein: CSADSTAIYEQFF. CDR3 bases: TGCAGTGCCGACTCGACAGCAATCTATGAGCAGTTCTTC.

V is TRBV28 and J is TRBJ1-5; TRBD1 agrees at 9 bases. This CDR3 contains 16 residues. The V gene end was trimmed by 6 bases and the J gene end by 5 bases; junction bases not matched to a gene: 11. Per the germline V gene, CDR1 is MDHEN and CDR2 is SYDVKM. CDR3 DNA sequence: TGTGCCAGCAGCTCGGCCGGGACAGGGTTTTATCAGCCCCAGCATTTT. Protein: CASSSAGTGFYQPQHF.

The J gene is TRBJ2-7, the V gene TRBV9; TRBD2 is a possible D gene (5 bases). Trimming pared 0 bases from V and 3 bases from J, leaving 10 bases between. The germline V gene has CDR1 SGDLS and CDR2 YYNGEE. The CDR3 loop spans 14 amino acids. The chain's CDR3 is CASSVERENYEQYF. The CDR3 DNA reads as TGTGCCAGCAGCGTAGAACGGGAAAACTACGAGCAGTACTTC.

V usage is TRBV20-1 and J usage is TRBJ2-3; 7 bases agree with TRBD1. CDR1 DFQATT and CDR2 SNEGSKA come from the germline V gene (reference sequence). V gave up 6 bases and J gave up 2 bases; unmatched junction bases: 20. The CDR3 loop spans 18 amino acids. CDR3 DNA sequence: TGCAGTGCGGAGGCGGCAGACAGGGTCCTGCATCACACAGATACGCAGTATTTT. Protein sequence: CSAEAADRVLHHTDTQYF.

The chain links TRBV21-1 to TRBJ2-3. TRBV21-1 is noted as a pseudogene. There are 13 residues in the CDR3. The CDR3 loop is CASSPVEADTQYF. CDR3 DNA sequence: TGTGCCAGCAGCCCCGTAGAGGCAGATACGCAGTATTTT.

This chain joins TRBV18 and TRBJ1-1, with D uncertain. The ends were cut back, 4 bases at V and 0 bases at J, with 6 bases in the middle. The CDR3 is 13 residues long. Germline CDR1 reads KGHSH; CDR2 reads LQKENI. The CDR3 loop is CASSRLMNTEAFF. In DNA, the CDR3 is TGTGCCAGCTCACGCCTTATGAACACTGAAGCTTTCTTT. Drawing the rest from reference TRBV18 and TRBJ1-1, the complete variable domain is NAGVMQNPRHLVRRRGQEARLRCSPMKGHSHVYWYRQLPEEGLKFMVYLQKENIIDESGMPKERFSAEFPKEGPSILRIQQVVRGDSAAYFCASSRLMNTEAFFGQGTRLTVV.

This clonotype came up a few times. The DNA for the CDR3 is TGCGCCAGCAGCTTGGAGGGACAGAATTCACCCCTCCACTTT. Translating it yields CASSLEGQNSPLHF. The chain recombines TRBV5-1 with TRBJ1-6, with 7 bases aligning to TRBD1. The CDR3 spans 14 residues. V shed 0 bases, J shed 7 bases, and the junction held 1 base outside the gene matches. Germline loops: CDR1 SGHRS, CDR2 YFSETQ. The complete variable domain, with remaining parts taken from reference TRBV5-1 and TRBJ1-6, reads KAGVTQTPRYLIKTRGQQVTLSCSPISGHRSVSWYQQTPGQGLQFLFEYFSETQRNKGNFPGRFSGRQFSNSRSEMNVSTLELGDSALYLCASSLEGQNSPLHFGNGTRLTVT.

This chain links TRBV27 with TRBJ1-1; D is undetermined. Germline CDR1 reads MNHEY; CDR2 reads SMNVEV (reference sequence). The CDR3 extends over 13 amino acids. Trimming shortened V by 2 bases and J by 8 bases, and 12 bases separated the two germline ends. The CDR3 DNA reads TGTGCCAGCAGTTTAAGATTAAGGCACGAAGCTTTCTTT. Its translation is CASSLRLRHEAFF.

Comment on this clonotype: Mismatch with germline at one junction end may stem from a read error. The chain employs TRBV7-7 and TRBJ2-2; possible D gene TRBD2, 5 bases. Per the germline V gene, CDR1 is SSHAT and CDR2 is FNYEAQ (reference sequence). This CDR3 spans 16 amino acids. The CDR3 loop is CASSLVVGARTGELFF. The CDR3, as DNA: TGTGCTAGCAGCTTAGTGGTGGGAGCGCGGACCGGGGAGCTGTTTTTT.

The chain recombines TRBV6-5 with TRBJ2-7; the D is unclear. Germline V lookup: CDR1 MNHEY, CDR2 SVGAGI. This CDR3 comprises 14 residues. V was trimmed by 1 base and J by 7 bases, leaving 14 bases between them. The CDR3 DNA reads TGTGCCAGCAGTTACTACCACCTGAGTCATGAGCAGTACTTC. Protein: CASSYYHLSHEQYF.

The chain is built from TRBV24-1 and TRBJ1-2; 10 bases are a match to TRBD1. The CDR3 is made up of 16 amino acids. Germline values: CDR1 KGHDR, CDR2 SFDVKD. Germline trimming cut 4 bases from V and 3 bases from J; bases unmatched to any gene: 7. The CDR3 nucleotides are TGTGCCACCAGTGAACCGGCAGGACAGGGGGACTATGGCTACACCTTC. Translation gives CATSEPAGQGDYGYTF.

This rearrangement joins TRBV20-1 to TRBJ2-1; 7 bases agree with TRBD2. V lost 3 bases and J lost 8; bases outside the gene matches: 10. CDR3 length equals 14 residues. Germline CDR1 and CDR2: DFQATT and SNEGSKA (reference sequence). CDR3 loop: CSARPRGEFDEQFF. DNA for the CDR3: TGCAGTGCTAGGCCCCGGGGGGAGTTCGATGAGCAGTTCTTC.

This clonotype was seen more than once but under ten times. The chain recombines TRBV6-1 with TRBJ1-1; D remains unclear. Germline loops: CDR1 MNHNS, CDR2 SASEGT. Trimming removed 4 bases from V and 6 bases from J, with 12 bases in between. The CDR3 covers 13 residues. The CDR3 DNA reads TGTGCCAGCAGTGTCGGGAAAGGAGCTGAAGCTTTCTTT. Protein product: CASSVGKGAEAFF.

The V and J genes are TRBV4-1 and TRBJ1-1; possibly TRBD1 for D (5 bases). CDR1 is MGHRA and CDR2 is YSYEKL in the germline V gene. The V and J ends lost 1 base and 4 bases respectively, with 13 bases between them. The CDR3 loop spans 15 amino acids. The CDR3 spells CASSQGPAGGTEAFF. CDR3 DNA: TGCGCCAGCAGCCAAGGGCCCGCCGGGGGCACTGAAGCTTTCTTT.

V usage is TRBV20-1 and J usage is TRBJ2-1; 7 positions agree with TRBD2. V gave up 3 bases and J gave up 4 bases; unmatched junction bases: 6. The germline V gene has CDR1 DFQATT and CDR2 SNEGSKA (reference sequence). The CDR3 has 14 residues. CDR3 coding DNA: TGCAGTGCTAGTCGGCTAGCGGTATACAATGAGCAGTTCTTC. Its protein is CSASRLAVYNEQFF.

The genes are TRBV14 and TRBJ2-7; 11 nucleotides line up with TRBD2. The germline V gene has CDR1 SGHDN and CDR2 FVKESK. The trim removed 0 bases at V and 4 bases at J, leaving 5 bases unmatched. The CDR3 runs to 16 residues. The CDR3 nucleotides read TGTGCCAGCAGCCAAGAGGGTAGCGGGAGGGAATACGAGCAGTACTTC. Its protein is CASSQEGSGREYEQYF.

This clonotype was counted between two and nine times. The CDR3 DNA sequence: TGTGCCAGCAGTAGAGGGCAGGCCTATGGCTACACCTTC. As protein: CASSRGQAYGYTF. The chain couples TRBV12-3 or TRBV12-4 to TRBJ1-2; D gene uncertain. The CDR3 has 13 residues. Trimming removed 5 bases from V and 4 bases from J, with 11 bases in between.

The rearrangement links TRBV4-3 to TRBJ2-3; D not certain. V lost 1 base to trimming and J lost 14 bases, with 19 bases between them. Germline V gives CDR1 LGHNA, CDR2 YSLEER. The CDR3 is 14 amino acids. The CDR3 DNA is TGCGCCAGCAGCCAAGTGTTCGGGCGACTCCCTAGGTATTTT. Protein: CASSQVFGRLPRYF.

This chain uses TRBV29-1 with TRBJ1-2, with 10 bases identical to TRBD1. Germline V CDR1 and CDR2: SQVTM, ANQGSEA. V shed 8 bases and J 2 bases; nucleotides not matched to a gene: 8. CDR3 length equals 14 residues. CDR3 protein: CSFWGGQGNYGYTF. CDR3 sequence (DNA): TGCAGCTTCTGGGGGGGACAGGGGAACTATGGCTACACCTTC.